This T cell receptor beta chain came from a study of vaccination effects on CD4 cells after COVID-19. On the study more broadly: Samples were given by two convalescent patients 16 days and one week before vaccination.

The CDR3 loop spans 14 amino acids. The V and J ends lost 4 bases and 4 bases respectively, with 12 bases between them. Per the germline V gene, CDR1 is SGHRS and CDR2 is YFSETQ. General observations from the study: Vaccine- and infection-induced clones showed marked clonal contraction late following vaccination. There were few convalescent patients in the study and no early post-infection timepoints.

Sequencing was performed with immunoSEQ multiplex PCR; in TCRdb, only in-frame clones are kept and a portion is missing. The sample consists of 24,000 or so clones, roughly 69% of them appearing once. As concerns this clone: As yet, its antigen is unknown.

Sequencing followed a ViraFEST assay step that expanded antigen-specific CD4+ T cells with viral peptide pools. Around day 10 of culture, CD4+ T cells were separated out. Infection dated between March and December 2020, before the Alpha, Beta and Delta variants reached the United States. IL-2 medium was substituted for half the medium on days 3 and 7. The receptor was derived from a human donor who had a prior SARS-CoV-2 infection. This specimen was CD4+ T cells from PBMCs cultured with SARS-CoV-2 spike peptides, taken before COVID-19 vaccination. This chain links TRBV5-1 with TRBJ1-3; maybe TRBD1 (6 bases). DNA of the CDR3: TGCGCCAGCAGCAGCCAGGGGTCGGGAAACACCATATATTTT. Translation gives CASSSQGSGNTIYF.